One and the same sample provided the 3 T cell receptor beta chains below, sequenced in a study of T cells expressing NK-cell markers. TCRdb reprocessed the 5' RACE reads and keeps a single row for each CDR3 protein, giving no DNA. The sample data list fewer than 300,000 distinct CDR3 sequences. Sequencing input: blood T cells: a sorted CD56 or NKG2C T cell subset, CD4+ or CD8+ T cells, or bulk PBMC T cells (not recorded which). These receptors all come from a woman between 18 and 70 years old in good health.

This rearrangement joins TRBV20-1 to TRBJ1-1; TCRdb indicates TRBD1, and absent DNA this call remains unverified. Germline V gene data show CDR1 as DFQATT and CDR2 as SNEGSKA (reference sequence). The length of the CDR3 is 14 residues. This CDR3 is CSAGDPWRNTEAFF.

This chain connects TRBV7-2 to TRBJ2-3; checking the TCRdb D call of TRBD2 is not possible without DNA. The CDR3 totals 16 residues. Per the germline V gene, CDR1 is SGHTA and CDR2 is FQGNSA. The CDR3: CASSSSRFSTGDTQYF.

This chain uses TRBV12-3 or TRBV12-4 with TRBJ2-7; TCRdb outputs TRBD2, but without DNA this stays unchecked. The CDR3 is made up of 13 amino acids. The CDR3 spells CASSQGLQYEQYF.